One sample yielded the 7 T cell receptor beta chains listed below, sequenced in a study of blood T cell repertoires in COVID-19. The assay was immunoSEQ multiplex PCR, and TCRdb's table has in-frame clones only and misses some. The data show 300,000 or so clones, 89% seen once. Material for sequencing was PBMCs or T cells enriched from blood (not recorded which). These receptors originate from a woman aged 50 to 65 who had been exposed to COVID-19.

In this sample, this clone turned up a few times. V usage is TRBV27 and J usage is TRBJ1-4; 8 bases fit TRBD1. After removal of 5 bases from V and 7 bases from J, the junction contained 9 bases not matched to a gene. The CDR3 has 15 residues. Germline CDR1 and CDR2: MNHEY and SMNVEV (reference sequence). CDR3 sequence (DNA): TGTGCCAGCAGTACTCGACAGGGGTTGCGTGAAAAACTGTTTTTT. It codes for CASSTRQGLREKLFF.

The CDR3 loop reads CASSGMGQKNTEAFF. DNA for the CDR3: TGTGCCAGCAGCGGGATGGGACAGAAAAACACTGAAGCTTTCTTT. This chain uses TRBV5-4 with TRBJ1-1; 7 bases map to TRBD1. Germline lookup yields CDR1 SGHNT and CDR2 YYREEE (reference sequence). The CDR3 totals 15 residues. J lost 2 bases, V lost 4 bases, and 8 bases had no gene match.

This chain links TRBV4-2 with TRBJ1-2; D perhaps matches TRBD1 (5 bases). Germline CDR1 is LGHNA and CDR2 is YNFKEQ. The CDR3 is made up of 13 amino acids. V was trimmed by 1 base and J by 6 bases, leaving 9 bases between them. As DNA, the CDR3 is TGTGCCAGCAGCCAAGCGGGGGGTAATGGCTACACCTTC. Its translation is CASSQAGGNGYTF.

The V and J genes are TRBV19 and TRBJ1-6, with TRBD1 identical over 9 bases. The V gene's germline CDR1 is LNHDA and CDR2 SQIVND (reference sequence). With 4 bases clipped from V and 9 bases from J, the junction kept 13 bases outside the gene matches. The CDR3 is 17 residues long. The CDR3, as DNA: TGTGCCAGTAGTACGAACAGGGGGCTGGCCGGGAGTTCACCCCTCCACTTT. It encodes CASSTNRGLAGSSPLHF.

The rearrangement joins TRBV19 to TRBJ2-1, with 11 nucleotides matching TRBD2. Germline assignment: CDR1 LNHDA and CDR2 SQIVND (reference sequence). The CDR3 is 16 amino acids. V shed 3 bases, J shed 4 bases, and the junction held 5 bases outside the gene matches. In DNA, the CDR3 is TGTGCCAGTAGTATTAACCTAGCGGGGGGTTACAATGAGCAGTTCTTC. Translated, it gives CASSINLAGGYNEQFF.

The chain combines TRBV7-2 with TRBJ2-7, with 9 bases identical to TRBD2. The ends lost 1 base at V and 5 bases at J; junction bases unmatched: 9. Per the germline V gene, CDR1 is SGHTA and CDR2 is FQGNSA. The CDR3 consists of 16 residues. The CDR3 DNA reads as TGTGCCAGCAGCTTAGTCGGGCGGGGGGGCAGAAACGAGCAGTACTTC. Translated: CASSLVGRGGRNEQYF.

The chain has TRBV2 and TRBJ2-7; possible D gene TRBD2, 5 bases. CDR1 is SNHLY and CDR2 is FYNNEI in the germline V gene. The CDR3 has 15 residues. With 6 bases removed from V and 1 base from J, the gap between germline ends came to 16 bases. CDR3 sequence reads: CASRPSGRDSYEQYF. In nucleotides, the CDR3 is TGTGCCAGCAGGCCGTCGGGGAGAGATTCCTACGAGCAGTACTTC. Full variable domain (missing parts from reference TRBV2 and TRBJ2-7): EPEVTQTPSHQVTQMGQEVILRCVPISNHLYFYWYRQILGQKVEFLVSFYNNEISEKSEIFDDQFSVERPDGSNFTLKIRSTKLEDSAMYFCASRPSGRDSYEQYFGPGTRLTVT.